This passage covers 20 T cell receptor beta chains from one sample sequenced in a study. TCRdb re-called the RT-PCR reads with MiXCR, one entry per CDR3 protein. The sample includes about 700,000 distinct CDR3 sequences, 14% seen only once; the top ten take 3.6%. The sequenced material came from memory CD4+ T cells from blood. The receptors were gathered from a female donor in good health, serving as a healthy control.

This clonotype was observed a handful of times. The V gene is TRBV9, the J gene TRBJ2-7; D not resolved. Trimming left V 0 bases short and J 0 bases short, with 13 bases between. Germline V gene sequence: CDR1 SGDLS, CDR2 YYNGEE. The CDR3 length is 16 residues. CDR3 amino acids: CASSVGLRLGSYEQYF. CDR3 bases: TGTGCCAGCAGCGTAGGTCTGCGACTGGGCTCCTACGAGCAGTACTTC.

The J gene is TRBJ1-2, the V gene TRBV10-3; perhaps TRBD1 as D (5 bases). This CDR3 comprises 17 residues. V was clipped by 2 bases and J by 3 bases, with 19 bases between them. CDR1 ENHRY and CDR2 SYGVKD come from the germline V gene. DNA of the CDR3: TGTGCCATCAGTGAGAATTTCGGGGGAACCTTATACTATGGCTACACCTTC. Protein product: CAISENFGGTLYYGYTF.

This clonotype was counted at least ten times. V gene TRBV10-3 combines with J gene TRBJ2-3; 9 bases line up with TRBD1. The CDR3 is 16 residues long. Germline V gene sequence: CDR1 ENHRY, CDR2 SYGVKD. Losses at the gene ends were 10 bases for V and 4 bases for J; bases not matched to a gene: 15. CDR3 residues: CATLDPTGGIADTQYF. CDR3 coding DNA: TGTGCCACTCTCGACCCCACAGGGGGCATCGCAGATACGCAGTATTTT.

This chain uses TRBV30 with TRBJ2-1; 7 bases map to TRBD2. CDR3 length: 15 amino acids. Germline CDR1 GTSNPN, CDR2 SVGIG (reference sequence). CDR3 coding DNA: TGTGCAATATCGACATCACTAGCGAGCCACAATGAGCAGTTCTTC. This gives the protein CAISTSLASHNEQFF. The complete variable domain, with remaining parts taken from reference TRBV30 and TRBJ2-1, reads SQTIHQWPATLVQPVGSPLSLECTVEGTSNPNLYWYRQAAGRGLQLLFYSVGIGQISSEVPQNLSASRPQDRQFILSSKKLLLSDSGFYLCAISTSLASHNEQFFGPGTRLTVL.

The chain is built from TRBV29-1 and TRBJ2-3; D is unresolved. In germline, CDR1 is SQVTM, CDR2 ANQGSEA. The V end lost 7 bases, the J end lost 2 bases, and 19 bases lay between the germline ends. This CDR3 is built from 15 residues. For the CDR3, the DNA is TGCAGCGCACAAAATGACGGAACAAACACAGATACGCAGTATTTT. Its protein product is CSAQNDGTNTDTQYF.

The genes are TRBV7-2 and TRBJ2-1; TRBD2 agrees at 13 bases. J was trimmed by 6 bases and V by 5 bases; bases with no gene match: 13. In germline, CDR1 is SGHTA, CDR2 FQGNSA. The CDR3 length is 18 residues. The CDR3 spells CASSLGGLAGAGSNEQFF. CDR3 in DNA: TGTGCCAGCAGCCTAGGTGGACTAGCGGGAGCTGGGTCCAATGAGCAGTTCTTC.

The table lists this clonotype with a few counts. V gene TRBV3-1 combines with J gene TRBJ2-3; TRBD1 matches at 8 bases. V lost 4 bases and J lost 5; bases outside the gene matches: 8. The CDR3 runs 15 residues. Germline V gene sequence: CDR1 LGHDT, CDR2 YNNKEL (reference sequence). DNA for the CDR3: TGTGCCAGCAGCCTAACAGGGGGTCCGGGAGATACGCAGTATTTT. This codes for CASSLTGGPGDTQYF.

V usage is TRBV5-1 and J usage is TRBJ2-7; no clear D gene. The CDR3 sequence is 14 residues long. Trimming pared 5 bases from V and 1 base from J, leaving 13 bases between. CDR1 is SGHRS and CDR2 is YFSETQ in the germline V gene. In DNA, the CDR3 is TGCGCCAGCAGTCTGGGTTTCACATCCTACGAGCAGTACTTC. Translation: CASSLGFTSYEQYF. Looking up the rest from reference TRBV5-1 and TRBJ2-7 gives the full variable domain: KAGVTQTPRYLIKTRGQQVTLSCSPISGHRSVSWYQQTPGQGLQFLFEYFSETQRNKGNFPGRFSGRQFSNSRSEMNVSTLELGDSALYLCASSLGFTSYEQYFGPGTRLTVT.

This clonotype was observed many times. The chain uses TRBV6-5 and TRBJ2-7; 12 nucleotides match TRBD1. This CDR3 has 13 residues. The V and J ends lost 8 bases and 6 bases, in that order; junction bases with no gene match: 5. The germline CDR1 and CDR2 sequences are MNHEY and SVGAGI. The CDR3 loop is CASRDRGRFEQYF. The CDR3 DNA reads as TGTGCCAGCCGGGACAGGGGGCGTTTCGAGCAGTACTTC.

This clonotype was seen a handful of times. This sequence joins TRBV5-1 and TRBJ2-7; D may be TRBD2 (5 bases). The CDR3 runs 14 residues. Germline V gene lookup returns CDR1 SGHRS and CDR2 YFSETQ. V was clipped by 4 bases and J by 2 bases, with 13 bases between them. The CDR3 DNA is TGCGCCAGCAGCCTGGGCGGGCGAACCTACGAGCAGTACTTC. Its protein product is CASSLGGRTYEQYF. Together with reference TRBV5-1 and TRBJ2-7, the CDR3 gives the full variable domain: KAGVTQTPRYLIKTRGQQVTLSCSPISGHRSVSWYQQTPGQGLQFLFEYFSETQRNKGNFPGRFSGRQFSNSRSEMNVSTLELGDSALYLCASSLGGRTYEQYFGPGTRLTVT.

This clonotype has just a few counts. The chain has TRBV5-1 and TRBJ2-7; 7 nucleotides match TRBD2. Germline V CDR1 and CDR2: SGHRS, YFSETQ. This CDR3 spans 15 amino acids. The V segment lost 6 bases and the J segment 0 bases; nucleotides outside the gene matches: 9. CDR3 loop: CASNLGGTNSYEQYF. CDR3 DNA: TGCGCCAGCAACCTTGGAGGGACTAACTCCTACGAGCAGTACTTC. Full variable domain (outside the CDR3, taken from reference TRBV5-1 and TRBJ2-7): KAGVTQTPRYLIKTRGQQVTLSCSPISGHRSVSWYQQTPGQGLQFLFEYFSETQRNKGNFPGRFSGRQFSNSRSEMNVSTLELGDSALYLCASNLGGTNSYEQYFGPGTRLTVT.

The V gene is TRBV24-1, the J gene TRBJ1-2, with D unclear. The germline V gene encodes CDR1 KGHDR and CDR2 SFDVKD. The V and J ends lost 5 bases and 2 bases respectively, with 5 bases between them. The CDR3 consists of 12 residues. CDR3: CATSVSNYGYTF. DNA of the CDR3: TGTGCCACCAGTGTTTCCAACTATGGCTACACCTTC.

Many counts were recorded for this clonotype. This chain uses TRBV10-2 with TRBJ2-7, with D unresolved. The CDR3 covers 12 residues. From germline, CDR1 is WSHSY and CDR2 SAAADI. The V end lost 8 bases, the J end lost 3 bases, and 11 bases lay between the germline ends. This CDR3 reads CASGLSYYEQYF. CDR3 bases: TGCGCCAGCGGTCTCTCCTACTACGAGCAGTACTTC.

The genes are TRBV6-1 and TRBJ2-1; 10 bases match TRBD2. V lost 2 bases and J lost 7; bases outside the gene matches: 17. Germline V gene lookup returns CDR1 MNHNS and CDR2 SASEGT. The CDR3 contains 19 residues. This chain's CDR3 is CASSELFMAGTSARNEQFF. The DNA of the CDR3 is TGTGCCAGCAGTGAACTCTTTATGGCAGGGACTAGCGCAAGAAATGAGCAGTTCTTC.

The chain carries TRBV20-1 and TRBJ2-1; 7 bases match TRBD2. V lost 0 bases to trimming and J lost 7 bases; unmatched junction nucleotides: 9. The CDR3 length is 15 residues. Germline V lookup: CDR1 DFQATT, CDR2 SNEGSKA (reference sequence). CDR3 amino acids: CSARDGGGFENEQFF. CDR3 sequence (DNA): TGCAGTGCTAGAGACGGCGGGGGTTTTGAAAATGAGCAGTTCTTC.

This CDR3 is CASSEQGKAGELFF. In nucleotides, the CDR3 is TGTGCCAGCAGCGAACAGGGAAAGGCCGGGGAGCTGTTTTTT. This chain connects TRBV7-9 to TRBJ2-2, with D possibly matching TRBD1 (6 bases). The CDR3 spans 14 residues. Germline V gene lookup returns CDR1 SEHNR and CDR2 FQNEAQ (reference sequence). Trimming stripped 5 bases from V and 6 bases from J, with 13 bases between.

With regard to this clonotype: The junction departs from germline at one end; a sequencing error may be responsible. CDR3 coding DNA: TGTGCCAGCAGGGTAGAGATTGGTGGGACCGGGGAGCTGTTTTTT. It encodes CASRVEIGGTGELFF. The chain carries TRBV9 and TRBJ2-2; D is ambiguous. The length of the CDR3 is 15 residues. Looked up from germline, CDR1 is SGDLS and CDR2 is YYNGEE.

The gene calls are TRBV12-3 or TRBV12-4 and TRBJ1-2; D is unclear. The CDR3 loop spans 15 amino acids. V was pared by 7 bases and J by 5 bases, with 20 bases between. CDR3 sequence reads: CASTQPSLRGYGYTF. The DNA for the CDR3 is TGTGCCAGCACCCAACCAAGTCTCAGAGGATATGGCTACACCTTC.

This clonotype has a handful of counts. V and J are TRBV24-1 and TRBJ2-1; 14 bases line up with TRBD2. CDR1 and CDR2 (germline): KGHDR, SFDVKD. This CDR3 has 14 residues. The ends lost 10 bases at V and 9 bases at J; junction bases unmatched: 7. CDR3 DNA sequence: TGTGCCACGAATTCAGGACTAGCGGGGGGTGAGCAGTTCTTC. Translating gives CATNSGLAGGEQFF.

V gene TRBV7-2 combines with J gene TRBJ1-5; TRBD1 aligns across 11 bases. This CDR3 spans 18 amino acids. V lost 6 bases and J lost 4; bases outside the gene matches: 14. Germline lookup yields CDR1 SGHTA and CDR2 FQGNSA. This CDR3 reads CASSKNMWGTGGNQPQHF. The CDR3 coding sequence is TGTGCCAGCAGTAAGAACATGTGGGGGACAGGGGGGAATCAGCCCCAGCATTTT.